The sequence of this T cell receptor (beta chain) was determined in a study of blood T cell repertoires in COVID-19. Study at large: Italy, Spain and the United States were the sources of the convalescent and acute COVID-19 samples. PBMCs, B-cell-depleted T cells, or T cells were the source of the cDNA or gDNA that made up the material.

This clone occurred once. In the original processing: Estimates of nucleated cell counts were drawn from the amplification of reference gene primers. TCRdb keeps only in-frame clones here, not all; method: immunoSEQ multiplex PCR. V and J calls plus clone size are reproduced from that table; the DNA served to infer D and trimming. Of around 120,000 clones detected, less than 80% appear once; the ten largest clones hold 2% to 3%. This receptor was taken from a man aged 50-60 years with acute or convalescent COVID-19. Sequences were obtained from peripheral blood.

CDR3 protein: CAKGLKKWDKAWDTQYF. The CDR3 nucleotides read TGTGCCAAGGGTCTTAAGAAGTGGGACAAAGCTTGGGATACGCAGTATTTT. The chain joins TRBV25-1 to TRBJ2-3; tentatively, D is TRBD1 (6 bases). Between the trimmed V and J ends, which lost 10 bases and 6 bases, there was a span of 29 bases. This CDR3 is 17 amino acids long. In germline, CDR1 is MGHDK, CDR2 SYGVNS. The full variable domain, in which reference TRBV25-1 and TRBJ2-3 provide the parts outside the CDR3, is EADIYQTPRYLVIGTGKKITLECSQTMGHDKMYWYQQDPGMELHLIHYSYGVNSTEKGDLSSESTVSRIRTEHFPLTLESARPSHTSQYLCAKGLKKWDKAWDTQYFGPGTRLTVL.